The present entry profiles one T cell receptor (beta chain) with its context. The sample comes from a study of blood T cell repertoires in COVID-19. In the study overall: Spain, Italy and the United States supplied samples that represented acute and convalescent COVID-19. PBMCs, B-cell-depleted T cells, or T cells were the source of the cDNA or gDNA that made up the material.

The germline V gene encodes CDR1 SGHAT and CDR2 FQNNGV. The V end lost 5 bases, the J end lost 7 bases, and 11 bases lay between the germline ends. The CDR3 contains 12 residues. Authors' processing steps: From reference gene primer amplification, estimates of nucleated cell counts were derived. This table comes from immunoSEQ multiplex PCR, and its TCRdb copy is limited to in-frame clones, with some not included. V, J and clone size are taken as reported in that table, and D and trimming were inferred from the DNA itself. Seen here are roughly 150,000 clones, under 95% observed once, and the top ten hold about 2%.

This sequence originates from a man aged 18 to 30 with acute or convalescent COVID-19. V and J are TRBV11-2 and TRBJ1-2; unclear D gene. The sample consisted of peripheral blood. DNA of the CDR3: TGTGCCAGCAGCAATCCAGGAGGTGGCTACACCTTC. Translated, it gives CASSNPGGGYTF. Filled out from reference TRBV11-2 and TRBJ1-2, the complete variable domain reads EAGVAQSPRYKIIEKRQSVAFWCNPISGHATLYWYQQILGQGPKLLIQFQNNGVVDDSQLPKDRFSAERLKGVDSTLKIQPAKLEDSAVYLCASSNPGGGYTFGSGTRLTVV.